Following are 19 T cell receptor beta chains from one sample sequenced in a study of blood T cell repertoires in COVID-19. This table comes from immunoSEQ multiplex PCR, and its TCRdb copy is limited to in-frame clones, with some not included. The sample lists about 280,000 clones, around 87% occurring once. The sequencing input was PBMCs or T cells enriched from blood (not recorded which). The source of these receptors is a woman younger than 35 with acute COVID-19.

The gene calls are TRBV7-9 and TRBJ1-4; TRBD1 matches at 9 bases. Germline V lookup: CDR1 SEHNR, CDR2 FQNEAQ (reference sequence). The junction had 11 bases not matched to a gene; V was cut back by 5 bases and J by 7 bases. The CDR3 contains 16 residues. The CDR3 here is CASSPALTGGGEKLFF. In nucleotides, the CDR3 is TGTGCCAGCAGCCCTGCCCTGACAGGGGGAGGTGAAAAACTGTTTTTT.

The V and J genes are TRBV28 and TRBJ1-3; D is unresolved. In germline, CDR1 is MDHEN, CDR2 SYDVKM. The CDR3 totals 14 residues. V was clipped by 7 bases and J by 16 bases, with 26 bases between them. This CDR3 reads CASTSRGKIGLWYF. CDR3 in DNA: TGTGCCAGCACCTCGAGAGGGAAAATCGGATTGTGGTATTTT.

The chain joins TRBV10-3 to TRBJ1-1; D is unclear. The ends were cut back, 2 bases at V and 8 bases at J, with 18 bases in the middle. CDR3 length equals 15 residues. Germline V CDR1 and CDR2: ENHRY, SYGVKD. The CDR3 coding sequence is TGTGCCATCAGTGAGCGAGGGAGCATGGTCGCCGAAGCTTTCTTT. As protein: CAISERGSMVAEAFF.

The chain uses TRBV25-1 and TRBJ2-3, with D possibly being TRBD2 (6 bases). The germline V and J ends were trimmed by 4 bases and 0 bases, with 11 bases remaining between them. CDR3 length: 15 residues. Germline V lookup: CDR1 MGHDK, CDR2 SYGVNS. This CDR3 is CASSVSGYSTDTQYF. For the CDR3, the DNA is TGTGCCAGCAGTGTCAGCGGGTATAGCACAGATACGCAGTATTTT.

The genes are TRBV6-5 and TRBJ2-7; 7 bases line up with TRBD2. Unmatched junction bases numbered 8, after V lost 8 bases and J lost 1 base. CDR1 is MNHEY, CDR2 SVGAGI, per germline. The CDR3 contains 14 residues. As DNA, the CDR3 is TGTGCCAGCCGCCGGGGCGGGGGATCCTACGAGCAGTACTTC. The encoded protein is CASRRGGGSYEQYF.

The chain is built from TRBV11-2 and TRBJ2-1; 7 positions agree with TRBD2. The CDR3 has 17 residues. The germline CDR1 and CDR2 sequences are SGHAT and FQNNGV. The trim removed 7 bases at V and 1 base at J, leaving 13 bases unmatched. The CDR3 DNA reads TGTGCCAGCACCAGTCGACTAGCCCCTCGGTCCTACAATGAGCAGTTCTTC. Translation gives CASTSRLAPRSYNEQFF.

V gene TRBV10-3 combines with J gene TRBJ1-1, with TRBD1 identical over 9 bases. Germline V CDR1 and CDR2: ENHRY, SYGVKD. CDR3 length equals 14 residues. J gave up 6 bases and V 6 bases, and 8 bases lay outside the gene matches. CDR3 nucleotides: TGTGCCATCAGACCAGACAGGGGGGGGCCTGAAGCTTTCTTT. This codes for CAIRPDRGGPEAFF.

This rearrangement joins TRBV7-9 to TRBJ1-4; 10 bases align to TRBD1. Germline-derived CDR1 and CDR2 are SEHNR and FQNEAQ (reference sequence). The CDR3 covers 18 residues. Trimming at V came to 0 bases and at J to 3 bases, leaving 7 bases not matched to a gene. The CDR3 reads CASSLARGQGTANEKLFF. The CDR3 DNA reads as TGTGCCAGCAGCTTAGCGCGGGGACAGGGGACGGCTAATGAAAAACTGTTTTTT.

The rearrangement links TRBV30 to TRBJ2-7; 11 bases line up with TRBD2. CDR3 length: 17 residues. The germline CDR1 and CDR2 sequences are GTSNPN and SVGIG (reference sequence). V lost 3 bases, J lost 3 bases, and 13 bases stayed unmatched. The DNA of the CDR3 is TGTGCCTGGAGCGACAGTTTAACTAGCGGGAGAGTCTACGAGCAGTACTTC. The encoded protein is CAWSDSLTSGRVYEQYF.

This chain joins TRBV6-4 and TRBJ2-3; 7 nucleotides match TRBD1. Germline V gene data show CDR1 as MRHNA and CDR2 as SNTAGT. The V gene end was trimmed by 7 bases and the J gene end by 1 base; junction bases not matched to a gene: 2. CDR3 length: 13 residues. CDR3 DNA sequence: TGTGCCAGCAACAGGGGCGGCACAGATACGCAGTATTTT. Translated: CASNRGGTDTQYF.

The V and J genes are TRBV18 and TRBJ1-5, with D possibly being TRBD1 (5 bases). CDR3 length equals 13 residues. Trimming cost V 3 bases and J 6 bases, with 9 bases left between them. Germline V lookup: CDR1 KGHSH, CDR2 LQKENI. The CDR3 DNA reads TGTGCCAGCTCACCGGGGGGGGTTCAGCCCCAGCATTTT. It specifies CASSPGGVQPQHF. Full variable domain (outside the CDR3, taken from reference TRBV18 and TRBJ1-5): NAGVMQNPRHLVRRRGQEARLRCSPMKGHSHVYWYRQLPEEGLKFMVYLQKENIIDESGMPKERFSAEFPKEGPSILRIQQVVRGDSAAYFCASSPGGVQPQHFGDGTRLSIL.

The chain carries TRBV18 and TRBJ2-7; 10 nucleotides align to TRBD1. J was trimmed by 3 bases and V by 5 bases; bases with no gene match: 4. There are 14 residues in the CDR3. Per the germline V gene, CDR1 is KGHSH and CDR2 is LQKENI. The chain's CDR3 is CASSSRDRGYEQYF. In nucleotides, the CDR3 is TGTGCCAGCTCATCGCGGGACAGGGGCTACGAGCAGTACTTC.

The chain uses TRBV3-1 (or the pseudogene TRBV3-2) and TRBJ2-3, with TRBD1 matching over 7 bases. Germline CDR1 reads LGHDT; CDR2 reads YNNKEL (reference sequence). V trimming: 3 bases; J trimming: 3 bases; junction bases outside the gene matches: 3. The CDR3 is 14 residues long. The CDR3 loop is CASSQGQRTDTQYF. The CDR3, as DNA: TGTGCCAGCAGCCAGGGACAGAGAACAGATACGCAGTATTTT.

CDR3 residues: CASRRQTNTGELFF. CDR3 bases: TGTGCCAGCAGACGACAGACGAACACCGGGGAGCTGTTTTTT. The V call is TRBV6-5, the J call TRBJ2-2, with a tentative D call TRBD1 (5 bases). V was cut by 6 bases and J by 0 bases, with 8 bases left in between. Germline CDR1 and CDR2: MNHEY and SVGAGI. The CDR3 spans 14 residues.

The chain is built from TRBV30 and TRBJ2-5; D remains unclear. Germline V lookup: CDR1 GTSNPN, CDR2 SVGIG (reference sequence). Trimming left V 4 bases short and J 5 bases short, with 26 bases between. The CDR3 runs 17 residues. Written as DNA, the CDR3 is TGTGCCTGGATGAAGGTCAAAGTAGCCCGCACCAAGGAGACCCAGTACTTC. Translated: CAWMKVKVARTKETQYF. The full variable domain, in which reference TRBV30 and TRBJ2-5 provide the parts outside the CDR3, is SQTIHQWPATLVQPVGSPLSLECTVEGTSNPNLYWYRQAAGRGLQLLFYSVGIGQISSEVPQNLSASRPQDRQFILSSKKLLLSDSGFYLCAWMKVKVARTKETQYFGPGTRLLVL.

The chain couples TRBV7-8 to TRBJ1-5, with 10 bases that match TRBD1. CDR3 length: 19 amino acids. The germline V gene has CDR1 SGHVS and CDR2 FQNEAQ. The trim removed 3 bases at V and 5 bases at J, leaving 16 bases unmatched. The CDR3 DNA reads as TGTGCCAGCAGCTTGAACGCCGGGACAGGGGATCCGAAATATCAGCCCCAGCATTTT. This codes for CASSLNAGTGDPKYQPQHF.

The chain joins TRBV14 to TRBJ2-7; TRBD2 agrees at 8 bases. The CDR3 runs 15 residues. From germline, CDR1 is SGHDN and CDR2 FVKESK. J was trimmed by 1 base and V by 2 bases; bases with no gene match: 4. The CDR3 region has the DNA TGTGCCAGCAGCCAAAAAACTAGCGGTTCCTACGAGCAGTACTTC. Protein: CASSQKTSGSYEQYF.

As to this clone: Distinct nucleotide sequences in the sample also encode this CDR3. The rearrangement uses TRBV27 and TRBJ2-1; possibly TRBD1 for D (6 bases). CDR1 and CDR2 from the germline V gene are MNHEY and SMNVEV (reference sequence). V lost 1 base, J lost 7 bases, and 14 bases lay in between. The CDR3 totals 15 residues. CDR3 sequence: CASSLLAGVGNEQFF. CDR3 coding DNA: TGTGCCAGCAGTTTATTGGCAGGGGTTGGGAATGAGCAGTTCTTC.

The chain recombines TRBV3-1 (or the pseudogene TRBV3-2) with TRBJ2-1, with D unresolved. The CDR3 sequence is 14 residues long. V lost 2 bases and J lost 2, with 7 bases in between. Germline CDR1 reads LGHDT; CDR2 reads YNNKEL (reference sequence). The CDR3 DNA is TGTGCCAGCAGCCAAAGCGAGGCCTACAATGAGCAGTTCTTC. Its protein product is CASSQSEAYNEQFF.